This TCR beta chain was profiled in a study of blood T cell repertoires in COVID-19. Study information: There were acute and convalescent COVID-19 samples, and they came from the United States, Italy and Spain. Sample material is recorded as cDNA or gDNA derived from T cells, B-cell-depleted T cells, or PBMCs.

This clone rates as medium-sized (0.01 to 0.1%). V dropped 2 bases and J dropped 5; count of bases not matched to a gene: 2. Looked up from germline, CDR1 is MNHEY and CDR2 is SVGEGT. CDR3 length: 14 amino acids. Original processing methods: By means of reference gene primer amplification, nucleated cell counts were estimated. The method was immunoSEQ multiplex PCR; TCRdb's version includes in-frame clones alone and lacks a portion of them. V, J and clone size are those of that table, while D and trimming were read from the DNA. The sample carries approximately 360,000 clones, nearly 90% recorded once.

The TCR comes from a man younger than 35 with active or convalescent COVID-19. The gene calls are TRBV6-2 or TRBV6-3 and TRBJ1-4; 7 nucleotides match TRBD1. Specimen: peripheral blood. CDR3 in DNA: TGTGCCAGCAGTTACGGGACAGAAAATGAAAAACTGTTTTTT. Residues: CASSYGTENEKLFF.